Ten or more counts support the clone carrying this TCR beta chain. Total RNA, at least 5 micrograms per sample, came from PBMCs. The data derive from a study of blood T cells in healthy people across ages. Germline CDR1 and CDR2: SGHAT and FQDESV (reference sequence). The V and J ends lost 5 bases and 2 bases, in that order; junction bases with no gene match: 7. This CDR3 spans 15 amino acids. Next came a second PCR, run for roughly 6 to 11 cycles, which used a sample-barcoded 5' primer along with a J-beta primer mix. Via MiXCR, TCRdb re-called the 5' RACE reads, giving one row per CDR3 protein. The data contain about 400,000 distinct CDR3 sequences, roughly half of them singletons.

The sequence was collected from a man in his 60s in good health. Sequenced sample: blood. The J gene is TRBJ2-7, the V gene TRBV11-1, with 9 bases fitting TRBD2. The CDR3 DNA reads as TGTGCCAGCAGCCTTAGCGGGGGCGAAACCTACGAGCAGTACTTC. It specifies CASSLSGGETYEQYF.